This T cell receptor (beta chain) was recovered during a study of blood T cell repertoires in COVID-19. In germline, CDR1 is SNHLY, CDR2 FYNNEI. CDR3 length: 16 residues. Trimming stripped 6 bases from V and 5 bases from J, with 19 bases between. Sequenced by immunoSEQ multiplex PCR; TCRdb stores in-frame clones only, minus some. Of 180,000 or so clones listed, 80% to 90% are singletons. The material sequenced was peripheral blood. The source is a man aged 60 to 75 with acute or convalescent COVID-19. The V call is TRBV2, the J call TRBJ2-2, with D perhaps TRBD2 (5 bases). DNA of the CDR3: TGTGCCAGCAGCGAAACCCGGGATTTCTGGACCGGGGAGCTGTTTTTT. It specifies CASSETRDFWTGELFF.